The 5 T cell receptor beta chains below all came from one sample that was sequenced in a study of T-cell reconstitution after alpha-beta-depleted transplantation in children. Unique molecular identifiers were incorporated during preparation of the TCRbeta library. Each CDR3 protein gets one entry after TCRdb re-called the PCR reads with MiXCR. The sample records approximately 500,000 distinct CDR3 sequences, over 25% being singletons. The specimen was PBMCs, collected before TCRalphabeta/CD19-depleted stem cell transplant. These receptors came from a boy under three years old with Wiskott-Aldrich syndrome, due to receive a stem cell transplant.

This chain links TRBV20-1 with TRBJ2-7, with D tentatively TRBD2 (5 bases). Germline CDR1 is DFQATT and CDR2 is SNEGSKA (reference sequence). Trimming pared 6 bases from V and 3 bases from J, leaving 15 bases between. The CDR3 loop spans 13 amino acids. The CDR3: CSAPSPSSYEQYF. The CDR3, as DNA: TGCAGTGCCCCCTCCCCTAGCAGCTACGAGCAGTACTTC.

Only a few counts were recorded for this clonotype. The V call is TRBV12-3 or TRBV12-4, the J call TRBJ2-1; possibly TRBD1 for D (6 bases). V was shortened by 6 bases and J by 8 bases, with 14 bases between the two germline ends. The CDR3 consists of 13 residues. The CDR3 DNA reads as TGTGCCAGCAGCCGCAACAGGGATTATGAGCAGTTCTTC. It codes for CASSRNRDYEQFF.

This clonotype was recorded a few times. V and J are TRBV29-1 and TRBJ2-1; no clear D. This CDR3 contains 13 residues. The V and J ends lost 4 bases and 3 bases respectively, with 10 bases between them. The germline V gene has CDR1 SQVTM and CDR2 ANQGSEA. The CDR3 nucleotides read TGCAGCGTTGGGTCGACCTACTACAATGAGCAGTTCTTC. Translated: CSVGSTYYNEQFF.

The rearrangement joins TRBV20-1 to TRBJ2-7; a weak D match, TRBD1 (6 bases). V lost 0 bases and J lost 1, with 16 bases in between. The germline V gene encodes CDR1 DFQATT and CDR2 SNEGSKA (reference sequence). This CDR3 is built from 16 residues. DNA of the CDR3: TGCAGTGCTAGAGACTTGGTATTGGACAGATCCTACGAGCAGTACTTC. Residues: CSARDLVLDRSYEQYF.

The table lists this clonotype with a few counts. The rearrangement uses TRBV28 and TRBJ2-7; 7 positions match TRBD2. The CDR3 contains 11 residues. The germline V gene encodes CDR1 MDHEN and CDR2 SYDVKM. Germline trimming cut 4 bases from V and 12 bases from J; bases unmatched to any gene: 6. This CDR3 reads CASSSTSATYF. CDR3 in DNA: TGTGCCAGCAGTTCCACTAGCGCCACGTACTTC.